These T cell receptor beta chains were read from a single sample in a study of shared clonotypes between healthy human individuals. The method was immunoSEQ multiplex PCR; TCRdb's version includes in-frame clones alone and lacks a portion of them. The table shows hundreds of thousands of clones, with 95% to 96% occurring only once. Source material: naive CD8+ T cells sorted from blood. Every receptor here comes from a woman aged 30 to 39 in good health. The CDR3 runs from the conserved cysteine through the conserved F or W. The order of the fields is D gene, J gene, clone size, CDR3 length, V gene, CDR3 protein, CDR3 DNA. D genes are given only for firm matches. Size is stated for part of the rows, as once, few or many counts, or as a class when the clone is expanded.

D gene: .; J gene: TRBJ2-1; clone size: .; CDR3 length: 14; V gene: TRBV4-1; CDR3 protein: CASSQDPSYNEQFF; CDR3 DNA: TGCGCCAGCAGCCAAGACCCCTCCTACAATGAGCAGTTCTTC
D gene: .; J gene: TRBJ1-1; clone size: .; CDR3 length: 15; V gene: TRBV6-6; CDR3 protein: CASSSDITHFTEAFF; CDR3 DNA: TGTGCCAGCAGCTCCGACATAACCCACTTCACTGAAGCTTTCTTT
D gene: .; J gene: TRBJ2-1; clone size: .; CDR3 length: 16; V gene: TRBV5-8; CDR3 protein: CASSFKQGPPYNEQFF; CDR3 DNA: TGTGCCAGCAGCTTCAAACAGGGTCCCCCCTACAATGAGCAGTTCTTC
D gene: .; J gene: TRBJ2-7; clone size: .; CDR3 length: 13; V gene: TRBV29-1; CDR3 protein: CSVEQGPNYEQYF; CDR3 DNA: TGCAGCGTTGAACAGGGTCCCAACTACGAGCAGTACTTC
D gene: .; J gene: TRBJ1-5; clone size: .; CDR3 length: 15; V gene: TRBV15; CDR3 protein: CATSRGGIADQPQHF; CDR3 DNA: TGTGCCACCAGCAGAGGGGGCATAGCGGATCAGCCCCAGCATTTT
D gene: .; J gene: TRBJ2-5; clone size: .; CDR3 length: 14; V gene: TRBV28; CDR3 protein: CASSLGGIGETQYF; CDR3 DNA: TGTGCCAGCAGTTTAGGAGGGATTGGAGAGACCCAGTACTTC
D gene: .; J gene: TRBJ2-7; clone size: .; CDR3 length: 14; V gene: TRBV9; CDR3 protein: CASSVAASSYEQYF; CDR3 DNA: TGTGCCAGCAGCGTAGCAGCGAGCTCCTACGAGCAGTACTTC
D gene: TRBD1; J gene: TRBJ2-5; clone size: few; CDR3 length: 15; V gene: TRBV11-2; CDR3 protein: CASSLAGTGGETQYF; CDR3 DNA: TGTGCCAGCAGCTTAGCCGGGACAGGGGGAGAGACCCAGTACTTC
D gene: .; J gene: TRBJ2-7; clone size: once; CDR3 length: 14; V gene: TRBV7-9; CDR3 protein: CASSLSSQAYEQYF; CDR3 DNA: TGTGCCAGCAGCTTAAGTAGTCAGGCCTACGAGCAGTACTTC
D gene: TRBD2; J gene: TRBJ2-2; clone size: .; CDR3 length: 14; V gene: TRBV19; CDR3 protein: CASSITSGAGELFF; CDR3 DNA: TGTGCCAGTAGTATCACTAGCGGCGCCGGGGAGCTGTTTTTT
D gene: .; J gene: TRBJ1-1; clone size: .; CDR3 length: 13; V gene: TRBV4-1; CDR3 protein: CASSQQSGTEAFF; CDR3 DNA: TGCGCCAGCAGCCAACAGAGCGGGACTGAAGCTTTCTTT
D gene: .; J gene: TRBJ1-1; clone size: .; CDR3 length: 15; V gene: TRBV6-1; CDR3 protein: CASRPPGRTNTEAFF; CDR3 DNA: TGTGCCAGCAGGCCTCCGGGACGGACGAACACTGAAGCTTTCTTT
D gene: .; J gene: TRBJ2-7; clone size: once; CDR3 length: 13; V gene: TRBV6-4; CDR3 protein: CARPDGPTYEQYF; CDR3 DNA: TGTGCCAGGCCAGACGGGCCAACCTACGAGCAGTACTTC
D gene: .; J gene: TRBJ1-1; clone size: .; CDR3 length: 15; V gene: TRBV2; CDR3 protein: CASSEGSGMNTEAFF; CDR3 DNA: TGTGCCAGCAGTGAAGGCTCAGGCATGAACACTGAAGCTTTCTTT
D gene: .; J gene: TRBJ2-7; clone size: .; CDR3 length: 15; V gene: TRBV28; CDR3 protein: CASSIRTSITQEQYF; CDR3 DNA: TGTGCCAGCAGTATCAGGACAAGCATCACTCAGGAGCAGTACTTC
D gene: TRBD1; J gene: TRBJ2-7; clone size: .; CDR3 length: 15; V gene: TRBV7-2; CDR3 protein: CASSLAPLDRLEQYF; CDR3 DNA: TGTGCCAGCAGCTTAGCTCCTTTGGACAGGCTAGAGCAGTACTTC
D gene: .; J gene: TRBJ2-1; clone size: .; CDR3 length: 12; V gene: TRBV10-1; CDR3 protein: CASRGLLNEQFF; CDR3 DNA: TGCGCCAGCAGAGGACTACTCAATGAGCAGTTCTTC
D gene: TRBD2; J gene: TRBJ2-2; clone size: .; CDR3 length: 17; V gene: TRBV5-6; CDR3 protein: CASSPPPGLAAAGELFF; CDR3 DNA: TGTGCCAGCAGCCCCCCTCCGGGACTAGCGGCCGCCGGGGAGCTGTTTTTT
D gene: .; J gene: TRBJ2-1; clone size: .; CDR3 length: 13; V gene: TRBV27; CDR3 protein: CASSFIGYNEQFF; CDR3 DNA: TGTGCCAGCAGTTTCATCGGCTACAATGAGCAGTTCTTC
D gene: .; J gene: TRBJ2-2; clone size: once; CDR3 length: 12; V gene: TRBV9; CDR3 protein: CASSGPTRELFF; CDR3 DNA: TGTGCCAGCAGCGGACCGACGAGGGAGCTGTTTTTT
D gene: .; J gene: TRBJ2-7; clone size: .; CDR3 length: 13; V gene: TRBV5-1; CDR3 protein: CASSWGSRDEQYF; CDR3 DNA: TGCGCCAGCAGCTGGGGGTCTAGAGACGAGCAGTACTTC
D gene: TRBD2; J gene: TRBJ2-2; clone size: .; CDR3 length: 17; V gene: TRBV11-2; CDR3 protein: CASSGLAGGPYTGELFF; CDR3 DNA: TGTGCCAGCAGCGGACTAGCGGGAGGGCCCTACACCGGGGAGCTGTTTTTT
D gene: .; J gene: TRBJ1-2; clone size: .; CDR3 length: 16; V gene: TRBV6-4; CDR3 protein: CASSAHGEGTDYGYTF; CDR3 DNA: TGTGCCAGCAGTGCTCACGGAGAGGGGACGGACTATGGCTACACCTTC
D gene: .; J gene: TRBJ1-1; clone size: .; CDR3 length: 11; V gene: TRBV6-5; CDR3 protein: CASRRNTEAFF; CDR3 DNA: TGTGCCAGCAGGAGGAACACTGAAGCTTTCTTT
D gene: .; J gene: TRBJ1-1; clone size: .; CDR3 length: 15; V gene: TRBV7-9; CDR3 protein: CASSLTSPMNTEAFF; CDR3 DNA: TGTGCCAGCAGCTTGACAAGCCCAATGAACACTGAAGCTTTCTTT
D gene: .; J gene: TRBJ1-4; clone size: .; CDR3 length: 16; V gene: TRBV15; CDR3 protein: CATSRDRGVTNEKLFF; CDR3 DNA: TGTGCCACCAGCAGAGATCGAGGGGTCACTAATGAAAAACTGTTTTTT
D gene: .; J gene: TRBJ2-7; clone size: .; CDR3 length: 13; V gene: TRBV2; CDR3 protein: CASKADSSYEQYF; CDR3 DNA: TGTGCCAGCAAGGCCGACAGCTCCTACGAGCAGTACTTC
D gene: .; J gene: TRBJ2-1; clone size: .; CDR3 length: 13; V gene: TRBV7-9; CDR3 protein: CASSLAGGNEQFF; CDR3 DNA: TGTGCCAGCAGCTTAGCAGGGGGCAATGAGCAGTTCTTC